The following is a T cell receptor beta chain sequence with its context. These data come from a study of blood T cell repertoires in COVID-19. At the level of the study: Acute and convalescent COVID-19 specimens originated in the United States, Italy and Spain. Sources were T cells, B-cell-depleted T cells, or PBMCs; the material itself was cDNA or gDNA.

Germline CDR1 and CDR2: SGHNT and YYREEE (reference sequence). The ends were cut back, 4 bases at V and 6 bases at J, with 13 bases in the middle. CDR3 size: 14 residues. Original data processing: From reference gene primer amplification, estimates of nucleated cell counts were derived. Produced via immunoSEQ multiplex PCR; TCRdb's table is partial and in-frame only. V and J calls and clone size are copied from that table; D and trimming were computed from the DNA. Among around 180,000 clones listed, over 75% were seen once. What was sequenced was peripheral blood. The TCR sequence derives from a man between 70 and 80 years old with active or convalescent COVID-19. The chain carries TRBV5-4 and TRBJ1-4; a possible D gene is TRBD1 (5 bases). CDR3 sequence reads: CASSQDRTDEKLFF. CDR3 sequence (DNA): TGTGCCAGCAGCCAAGACAGAACCGATGAAAAACTGTTTTTT.